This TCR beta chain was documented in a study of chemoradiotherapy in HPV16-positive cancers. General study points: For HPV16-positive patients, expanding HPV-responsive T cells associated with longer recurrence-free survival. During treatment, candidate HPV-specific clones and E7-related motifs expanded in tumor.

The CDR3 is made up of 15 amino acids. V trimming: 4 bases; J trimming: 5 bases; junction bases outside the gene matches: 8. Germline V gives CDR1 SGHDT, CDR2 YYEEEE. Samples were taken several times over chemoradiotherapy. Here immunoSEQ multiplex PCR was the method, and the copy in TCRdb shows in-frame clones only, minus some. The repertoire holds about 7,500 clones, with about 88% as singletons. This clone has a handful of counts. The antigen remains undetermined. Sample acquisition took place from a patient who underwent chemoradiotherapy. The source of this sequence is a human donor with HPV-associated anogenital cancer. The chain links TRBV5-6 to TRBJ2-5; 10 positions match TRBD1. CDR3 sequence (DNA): TGTGCCAGCAGCCCGCCCGACAGGGGGCTTGAGACCCAGTACTTC. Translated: CASSPPDRGLETQYF. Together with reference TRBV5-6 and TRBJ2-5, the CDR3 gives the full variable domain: DAGVTQSPTHLIKTRGQQVTLRCSPKSGHDTVSWYQQALGQGPQFIFQYYEEEERQRGNFPDRFSGHQFPNYSSELNVNALLLGDSALYLCASSPPDRGLETQYFGPGTRLLVL.